This is a list of T cell receptor beta chains from one sample in a study of graft-versus-host responses after intestinal transplantation. The method was immunoSEQ multiplex PCR; TCRdb's version includes in-frame clones alone and lacks a portion of them. The data show about 5,100 clones, about 72% seen once. This material consisted of ileum tissue, taken around 260 days after intestinal transplant. These receptors all come from a human patient who received an intestinal transplant, so some T cells may come from the graft donor. The CDR3 runs from the conserved cysteine through the conserved F or W. D genes are given only for firm matches. A clone size is listed for some rows: how often the clone was seen (once, few, many), or a class if it is expanded.

D gene: -; clone size: once; J gene: TRBJ1-2; V gene: TRBV5-6; CDR3 DNA: TGTGCCAGCAGCTGGGGCTCTCACTCTGGGCCATATGGCTACACCTTC; CDR3 protein: CASSWGSHSGPYGYTF
D gene: TRBD2; clone size: -; J gene: TRBJ2-3; V gene: TRBV4-1; CDR3 DNA: TGCGCCAGCAGCCAAGGTGGGGGGGGACTGTTCGTAGACACAGATACGCAGTATTTT; CDR3 protein: CASSQGGGGLFVDTDTQYF
D gene: TRBD1; clone size: -; J gene: TRBJ1-1; V gene: TRBV5-1; CDR3 DNA: TGCGCCAGCAGCGTTCAGGGGGGGAACACTGAAGCTTTCTTT; CDR3 protein: CASSVQGGNTEAFF
D gene: -; clone size: -; J gene: TRBJ1-2; V gene: TRBV4-1; CDR3 DNA: TGCGCCAGCAGCCAAGGTGGGCAGGATATCTATGGCTACACCTTC; CDR3 protein: CASSQGGQDIYGYTF
D gene: TRBD1; clone size: medium-sized; J gene: TRBJ1-2; V gene: TRBV28; CDR3 DNA: TGTGCCAGCAGCCTGATGACAGGGGATCCTAACTATGGCTACACCTTC; CDR3 protein: CASSLMTGDPNYGYTF
D gene: -; clone size: -; J gene: TRBJ1-5; V gene: TRBV19; CDR3 DNA: TGTGCCAGTAGTATAGGCCTTAGCCAGCCCCAGCATTTT; CDR3 protein: CASSIGLSQPQHF
D gene: TRBD2; clone size: medium-sized; J gene: TRBJ2-1; V gene: TRBV10-3; CDR3 DNA: TGTGCCATCAATAGCGGGAGAAACAATGAGCAGTTCTTC; CDR3 protein: CAINSGRNNEQFF
D gene: -; clone size: -; J gene: TRBJ1-1; V gene: TRBV7-9; CDR3 DNA: TGTGCCAGCAGCTTAATGAGTTTCACTGAAGCTTTCTTT; CDR3 protein: CASSLMSFTEAFF
D gene: TRBD1; clone size: -; J gene: TRBJ1-4; V gene: TRBV6-5; CDR3 DNA: TGTGCCAGCAGTTACGTCTCCGGGACAGGGGGACAAAAACTGTTTTTT; CDR3 protein: CASSYVSGTGGQKLFF
D gene: TRBD1; clone size: -; J gene: TRBJ1-2; V gene: TRBV28; CDR3 DNA: TGTGCCAGCAGCCCTGACAGGGTTTATGGCTACACCTTC; CDR3 protein: CASSPDRVYGYTF
D gene: TRBD1; clone size: few; J gene: TRBJ1-2; V gene: TRBV5-6; CDR3 DNA: TGTGCCAGTAAGGAGACAGGGGCCACACCAAACTATGGCTACACCTTC; CDR3 protein: CASKETGATPNYGYTF
D gene: TRBD2; clone size: -; J gene: TRBJ2-1; V gene: TRBV7-2; CDR3 DNA: TGTGCCAGCAGAAAGACTAGCGGGAGGGCCTCTGAGCAGTTCTTC; CDR3 protein: CASRKTSGRASEQFF
D gene: TRBD2; clone size: -; J gene: TRBJ2-5; V gene: TRBV7-9; CDR3 DNA: TGTGCCAGCAGCTTAGTAGGACTAGCTCTGGAGACCCAGTACTTC; CDR3 protein: CASSLVGLALETQYF
D gene: TRBD1; clone size: -; J gene: TRBJ2-7; V gene: TRBV2; CDR3 DNA: TGTGCCAGCAGGGTGACAGGGGGCTCTTACGAGCAGTACTTC; CDR3 protein: CASRVTGGSYEQYF
D gene: -; clone size: -; J gene: TRBJ1-1; V gene: TRBV11-2; CDR3 DNA: TGTGCCAGCCCCCCGGGAGGCAGCCAGGGTGTTGAAGCTTTCTTT; CDR3 protein: CASPPGGSQGVEAFF
D gene: -; clone size: -; J gene: TRBJ1-2; V gene: TRBV4-2; CDR3 DNA: TGTGCCAGCAGCCAGGGAGAGGGCTATGGCTACACCTTC; CDR3 protein: CASSQGEGYGYTF
D gene: TRBD1; clone size: -; J gene: TRBJ1-1; V gene: TRBV5-4; CDR3 DNA: TGTGCCAGCAGGACAGGGGGCAGGGACACTGAAGCCTTCTTT; CDR3 protein: CASRTGGRDTEAFF